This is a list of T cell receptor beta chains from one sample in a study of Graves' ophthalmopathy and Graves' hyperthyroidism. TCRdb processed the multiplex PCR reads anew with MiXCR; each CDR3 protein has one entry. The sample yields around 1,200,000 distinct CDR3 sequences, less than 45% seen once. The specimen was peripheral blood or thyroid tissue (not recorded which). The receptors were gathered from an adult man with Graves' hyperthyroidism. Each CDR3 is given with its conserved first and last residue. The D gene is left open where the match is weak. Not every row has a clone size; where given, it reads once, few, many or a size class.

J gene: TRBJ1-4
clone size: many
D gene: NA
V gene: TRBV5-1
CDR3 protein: CASSSGRLGEKLFF
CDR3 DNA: TGCGCCAGCAGCTCGGGCAGGTTGGGTGAAAAACTGTTTTTT

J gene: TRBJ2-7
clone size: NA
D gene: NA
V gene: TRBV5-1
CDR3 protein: CASSPGWESYEQYF
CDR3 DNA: TGTGCCAGCAGCCCGGGTTGGGAGTCCTACGAGCAGTACTTC

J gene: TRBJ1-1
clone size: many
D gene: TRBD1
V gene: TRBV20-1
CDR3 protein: CSAEQGATLNTEAFF
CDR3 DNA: TGCAGTGCCGAACAGGGGGCGACCTTGAACACTGAAGCTTTCTTT

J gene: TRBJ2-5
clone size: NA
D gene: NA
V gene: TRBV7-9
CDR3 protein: CASSRQDF
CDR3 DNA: TGTGCCAGCAGCAGACAGGACTTC

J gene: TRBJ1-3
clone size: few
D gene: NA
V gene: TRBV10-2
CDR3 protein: CASSRTGTVNTIYF
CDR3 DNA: TGCGCCAGCAGTAGAACCGGGACTGTGAACACCATATATTTT

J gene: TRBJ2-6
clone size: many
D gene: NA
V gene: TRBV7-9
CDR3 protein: CASSLVGRFGGANVLTF
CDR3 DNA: TGTGCCAGCAGCTTAGTGGGCAGATTCGGTGGGGCCAACGTCCTGACTTTC

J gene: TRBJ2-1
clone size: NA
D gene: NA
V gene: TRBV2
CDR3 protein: CASSEVGGIVEQFF
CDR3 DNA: TGTGCCAGCAGTGAAGTCGGTGGGATTGTTGAGCAGTTCTTC

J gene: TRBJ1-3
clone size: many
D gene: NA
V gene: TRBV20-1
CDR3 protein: CSATLLRGNTIYF
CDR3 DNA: TGCAGTGCTACGCTCCTGAGGGGAAACACCATATATTTT

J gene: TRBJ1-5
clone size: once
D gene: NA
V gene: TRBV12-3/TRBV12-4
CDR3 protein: CASSLRGRGNQPRHF
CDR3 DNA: TGTGCCAGCAGTTTACGAGGACGCGGCAATCAGCCCCGGCATTTT

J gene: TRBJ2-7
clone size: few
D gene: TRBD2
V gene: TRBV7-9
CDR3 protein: CASSPKLGGSSYEQYF
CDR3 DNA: TGTGCCAGCAGCCCCAAATTGGGGGGGTCGTCCTACGAGCAGTACTTC

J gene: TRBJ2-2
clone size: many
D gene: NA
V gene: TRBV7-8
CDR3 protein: CASSPPLRAGELFF
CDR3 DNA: TGTGCCAGCAGCCCCCCCCTCCGCGCCGGGGAGCTGTTTTTT

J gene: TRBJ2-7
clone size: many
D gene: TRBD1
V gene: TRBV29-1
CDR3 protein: CSVEGQVVGTEQYF
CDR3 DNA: TGCAGCGTGGAGGGACAGGTAGTCGGGACCGAGCAGTACTTC

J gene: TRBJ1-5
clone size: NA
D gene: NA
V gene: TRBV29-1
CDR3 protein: CSVAAGQETQHF
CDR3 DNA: TGCAGCGTTGCGGCTGGCCAAGAGACCCAGCATTTT

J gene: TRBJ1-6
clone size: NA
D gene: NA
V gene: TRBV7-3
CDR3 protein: CASSLKGGGNSPLHF
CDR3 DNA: TGTGCCAGCAGCTTAAAGGGAGGGGGTAATTCACCCCTCCACTTT

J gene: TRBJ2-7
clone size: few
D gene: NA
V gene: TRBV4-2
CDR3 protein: CASSPSRNYEQYF
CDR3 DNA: TGTGCCAGCAGCCCATCTAGAAATTACGAGCAGTACTTC

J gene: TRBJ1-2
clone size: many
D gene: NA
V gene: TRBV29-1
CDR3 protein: CSAPRAGDYGYTF
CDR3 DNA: TGCAGCGCGCCCCGGGCCGGTGACTATGGCTACACCTTC

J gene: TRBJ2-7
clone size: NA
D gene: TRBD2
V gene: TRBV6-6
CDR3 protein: CASTGGRREQYF
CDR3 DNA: TGTGCCAGCACGGGGGGGCGCCGCGAGCAGTACTTC

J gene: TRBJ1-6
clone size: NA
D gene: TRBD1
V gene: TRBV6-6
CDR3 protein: CASGLRQGPYNSPLHF
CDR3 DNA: TGTGCCAGCGGGCTACGACAGGGGCCTTATAATTCACCCCTCCACTTT

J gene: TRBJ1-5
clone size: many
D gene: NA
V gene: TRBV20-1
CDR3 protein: CSAREGRSQPQHF
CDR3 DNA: TGCAGTGCTAGAGAGGGCAGGAGTCAGCCCCAGCATTTT

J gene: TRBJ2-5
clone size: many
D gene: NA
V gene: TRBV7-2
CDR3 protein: CASSLIRDQETQYF
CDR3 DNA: TGTGCCAGCAGCTTAATACGGGACCAAGAGACCCAGTACTTC

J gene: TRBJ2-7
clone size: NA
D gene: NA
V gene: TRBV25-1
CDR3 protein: CASSEFQGARYEQYF
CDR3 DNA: TGTGCCAGCAGTGAATTCCAGGGCGCCAGGTACGAGCAGTACTTC

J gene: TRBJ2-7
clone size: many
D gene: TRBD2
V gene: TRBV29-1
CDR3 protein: CSASPSGSNEQYF
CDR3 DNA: TGCAGCGCCTCGCCTAGCGGGAGCAACGAGCAGTACTTC

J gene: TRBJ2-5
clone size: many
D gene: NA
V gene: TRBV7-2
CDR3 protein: CASTEQETQYF
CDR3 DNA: TGTGCCAGCACTGAACAAGAGACCCAGTACTTC

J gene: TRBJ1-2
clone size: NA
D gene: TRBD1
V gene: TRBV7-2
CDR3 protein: CASNHRGSGYTF
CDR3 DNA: TGTGCCAGCAACCACAGGGGGAGCGGCTACACCTTC

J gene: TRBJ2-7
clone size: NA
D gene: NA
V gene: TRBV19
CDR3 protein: CASSIFQRGHYEQYF
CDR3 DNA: TGTGCCAGTAGTATCTTCCAACGCGGCCACTACGAGCAGTACTTC

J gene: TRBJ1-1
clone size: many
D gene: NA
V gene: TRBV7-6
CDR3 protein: CASSQPWGSTEAFF
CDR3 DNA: TGTGCCAGCAGCCAGCCATGGGGAAGCACTGAAGCTTTCTTT